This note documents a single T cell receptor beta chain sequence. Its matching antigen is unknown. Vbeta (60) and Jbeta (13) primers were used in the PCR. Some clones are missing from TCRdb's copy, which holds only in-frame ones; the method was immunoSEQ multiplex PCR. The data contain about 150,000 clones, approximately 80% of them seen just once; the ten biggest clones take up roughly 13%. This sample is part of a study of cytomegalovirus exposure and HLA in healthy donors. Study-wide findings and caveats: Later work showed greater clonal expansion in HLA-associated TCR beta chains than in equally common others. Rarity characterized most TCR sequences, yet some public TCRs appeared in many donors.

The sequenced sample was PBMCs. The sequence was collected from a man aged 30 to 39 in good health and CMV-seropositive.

In DNA, the CDR3 is TGTGCCACCAGCAGAGAGAGGAAGACTGAAGCTTTCTTT. Amino acids: CATSRERKTEAFF. The V gene is TRBV15, the J gene TRBJ1-1; D not resolved. Looked up from germline, CDR1 is LNHNV and CDR2 is YYDKDF (reference sequence). This CDR3 comprises 13 residues. V dropped 0 bases and J dropped 5 bases, with 7 bases sitting between them.